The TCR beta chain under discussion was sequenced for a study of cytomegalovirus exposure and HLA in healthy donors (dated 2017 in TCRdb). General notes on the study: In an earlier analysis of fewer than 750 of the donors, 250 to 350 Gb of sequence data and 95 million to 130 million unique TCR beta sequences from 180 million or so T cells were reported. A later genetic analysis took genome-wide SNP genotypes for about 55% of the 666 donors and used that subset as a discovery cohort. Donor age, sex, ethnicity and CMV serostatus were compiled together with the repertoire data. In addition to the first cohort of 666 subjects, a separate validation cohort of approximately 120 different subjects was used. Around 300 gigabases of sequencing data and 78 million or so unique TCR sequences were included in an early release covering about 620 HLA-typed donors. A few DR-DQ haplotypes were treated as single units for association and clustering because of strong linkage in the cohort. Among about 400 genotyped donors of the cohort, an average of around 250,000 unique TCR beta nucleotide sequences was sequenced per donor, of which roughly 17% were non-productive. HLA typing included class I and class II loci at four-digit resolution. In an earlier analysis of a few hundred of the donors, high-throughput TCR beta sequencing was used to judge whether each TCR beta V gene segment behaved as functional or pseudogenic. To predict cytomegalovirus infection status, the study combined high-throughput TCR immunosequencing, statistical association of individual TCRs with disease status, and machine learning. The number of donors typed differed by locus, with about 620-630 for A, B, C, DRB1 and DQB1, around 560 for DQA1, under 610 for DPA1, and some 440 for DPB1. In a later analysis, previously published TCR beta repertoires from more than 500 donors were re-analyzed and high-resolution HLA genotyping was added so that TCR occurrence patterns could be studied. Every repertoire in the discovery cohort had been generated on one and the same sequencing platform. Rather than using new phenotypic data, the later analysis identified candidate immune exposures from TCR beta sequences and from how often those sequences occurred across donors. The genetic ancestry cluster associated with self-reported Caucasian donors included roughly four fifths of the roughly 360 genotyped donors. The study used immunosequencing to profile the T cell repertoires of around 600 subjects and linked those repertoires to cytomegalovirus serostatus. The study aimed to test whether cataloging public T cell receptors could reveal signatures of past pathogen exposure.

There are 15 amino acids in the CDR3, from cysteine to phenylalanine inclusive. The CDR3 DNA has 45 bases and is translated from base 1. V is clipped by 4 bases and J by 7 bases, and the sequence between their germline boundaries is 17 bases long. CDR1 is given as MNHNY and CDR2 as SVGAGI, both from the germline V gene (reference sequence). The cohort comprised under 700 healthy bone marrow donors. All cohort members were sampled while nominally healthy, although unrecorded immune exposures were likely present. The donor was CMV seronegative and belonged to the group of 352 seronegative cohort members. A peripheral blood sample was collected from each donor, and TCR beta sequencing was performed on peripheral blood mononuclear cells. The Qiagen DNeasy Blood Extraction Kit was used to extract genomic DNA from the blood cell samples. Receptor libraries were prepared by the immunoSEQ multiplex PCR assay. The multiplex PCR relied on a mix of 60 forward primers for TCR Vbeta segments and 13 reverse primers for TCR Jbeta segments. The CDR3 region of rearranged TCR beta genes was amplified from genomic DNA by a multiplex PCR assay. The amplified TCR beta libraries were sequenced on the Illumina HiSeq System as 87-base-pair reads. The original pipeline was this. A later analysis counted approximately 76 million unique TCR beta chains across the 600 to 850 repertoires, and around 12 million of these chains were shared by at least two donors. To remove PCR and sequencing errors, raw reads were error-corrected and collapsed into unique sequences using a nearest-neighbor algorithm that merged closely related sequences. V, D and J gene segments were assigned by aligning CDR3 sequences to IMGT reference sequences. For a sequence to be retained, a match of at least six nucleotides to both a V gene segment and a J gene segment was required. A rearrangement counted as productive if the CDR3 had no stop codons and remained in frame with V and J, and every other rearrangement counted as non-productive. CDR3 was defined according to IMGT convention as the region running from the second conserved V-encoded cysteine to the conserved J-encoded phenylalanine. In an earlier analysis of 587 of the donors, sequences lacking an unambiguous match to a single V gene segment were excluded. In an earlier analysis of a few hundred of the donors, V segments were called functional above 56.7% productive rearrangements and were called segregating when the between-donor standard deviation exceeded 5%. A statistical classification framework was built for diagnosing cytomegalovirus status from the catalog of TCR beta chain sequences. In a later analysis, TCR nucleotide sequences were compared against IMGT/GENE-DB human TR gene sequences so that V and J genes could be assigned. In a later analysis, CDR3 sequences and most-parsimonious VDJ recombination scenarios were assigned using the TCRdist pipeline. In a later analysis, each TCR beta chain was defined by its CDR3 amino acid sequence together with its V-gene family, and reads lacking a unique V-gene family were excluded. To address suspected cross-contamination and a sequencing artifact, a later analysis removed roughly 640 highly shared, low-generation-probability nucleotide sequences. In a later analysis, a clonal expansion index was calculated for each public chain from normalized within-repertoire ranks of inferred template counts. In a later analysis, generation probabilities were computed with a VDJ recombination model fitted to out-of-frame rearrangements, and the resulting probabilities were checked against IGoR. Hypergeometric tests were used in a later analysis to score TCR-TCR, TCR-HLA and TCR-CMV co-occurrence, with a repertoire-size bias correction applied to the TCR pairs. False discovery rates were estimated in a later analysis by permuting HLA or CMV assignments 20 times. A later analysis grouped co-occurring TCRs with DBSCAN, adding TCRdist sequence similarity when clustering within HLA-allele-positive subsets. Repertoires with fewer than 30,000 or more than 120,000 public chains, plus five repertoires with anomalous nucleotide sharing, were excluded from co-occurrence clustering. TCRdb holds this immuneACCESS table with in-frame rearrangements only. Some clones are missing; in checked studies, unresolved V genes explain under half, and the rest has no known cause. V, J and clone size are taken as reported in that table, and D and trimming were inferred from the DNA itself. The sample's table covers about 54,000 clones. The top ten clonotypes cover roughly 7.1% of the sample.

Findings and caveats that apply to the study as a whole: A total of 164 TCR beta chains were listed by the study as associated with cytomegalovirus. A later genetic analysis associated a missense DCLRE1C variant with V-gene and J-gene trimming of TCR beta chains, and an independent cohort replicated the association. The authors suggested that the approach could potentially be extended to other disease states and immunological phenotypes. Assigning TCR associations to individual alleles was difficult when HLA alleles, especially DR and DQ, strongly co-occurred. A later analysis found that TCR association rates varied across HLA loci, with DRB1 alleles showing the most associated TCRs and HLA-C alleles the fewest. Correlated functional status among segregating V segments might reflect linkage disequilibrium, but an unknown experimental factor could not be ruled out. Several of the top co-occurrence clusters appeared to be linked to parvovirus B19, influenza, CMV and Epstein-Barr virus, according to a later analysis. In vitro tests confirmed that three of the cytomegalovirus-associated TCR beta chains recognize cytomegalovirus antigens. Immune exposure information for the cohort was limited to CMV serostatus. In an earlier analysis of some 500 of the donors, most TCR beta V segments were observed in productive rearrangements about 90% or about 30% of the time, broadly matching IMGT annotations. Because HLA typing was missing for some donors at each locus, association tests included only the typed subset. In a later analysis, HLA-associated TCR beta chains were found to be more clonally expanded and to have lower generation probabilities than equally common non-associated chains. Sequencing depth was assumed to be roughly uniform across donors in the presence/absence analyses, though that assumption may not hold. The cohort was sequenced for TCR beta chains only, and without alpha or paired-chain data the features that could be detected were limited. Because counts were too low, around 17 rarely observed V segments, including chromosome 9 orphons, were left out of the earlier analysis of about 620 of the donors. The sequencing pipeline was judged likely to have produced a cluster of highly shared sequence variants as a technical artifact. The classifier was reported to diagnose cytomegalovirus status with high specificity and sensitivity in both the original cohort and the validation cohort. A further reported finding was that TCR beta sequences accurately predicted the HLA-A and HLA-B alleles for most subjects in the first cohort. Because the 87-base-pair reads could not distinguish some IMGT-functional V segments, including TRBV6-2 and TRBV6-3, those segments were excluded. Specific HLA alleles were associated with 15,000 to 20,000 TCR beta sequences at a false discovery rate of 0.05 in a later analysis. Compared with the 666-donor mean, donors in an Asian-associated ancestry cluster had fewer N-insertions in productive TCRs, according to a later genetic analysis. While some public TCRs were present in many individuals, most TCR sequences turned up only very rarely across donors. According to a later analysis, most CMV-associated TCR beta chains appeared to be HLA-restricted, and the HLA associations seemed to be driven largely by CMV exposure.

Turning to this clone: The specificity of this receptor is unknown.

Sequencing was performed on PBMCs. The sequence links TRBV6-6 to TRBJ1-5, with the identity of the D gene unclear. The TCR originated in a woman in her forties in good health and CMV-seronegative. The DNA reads TGTGCCAGCAGTTCAATGACTGAGGCGGAACAGCCCCAGCATTTT. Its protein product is CASSSMTEAEQPQHF.